Each of the 20 T cell receptor beta chains below was sequenced from the same sample in a study of cytomegalovirus exposure and HLA in healthy donors. A multiplex PCR was run with 60 Vbeta primers and 13 Jbeta primers. Assay: immunoSEQ multiplex PCR; the TCRdb copy retains only in-frame clones and omits some. The sample shows approximately 140,000 clones, roughly 78% of them seen only once. The sequencing input was PBMCs. These receptors were collected from a man aged 50-59 years in good health and CMV-seropositive.

This clone was found a few times. This rearrangement joins TRBV5-4 to TRBJ2-1, with D possibly TRBD2 on 6 matching bases. Between the trimmed V and J ends, which lost 2 bases and 0 bases, there was a span of 9 bases. Per germline, CDR1 SGHNT and CDR2 YYREEE (reference sequence). This CDR3 has 15 amino acids. The CDR3 coding sequence is TGTGCCAGCAGCTTTAGCGGTGGCTCCTACAATGAGCAGTTCTTC. Its translation: CASSFSGGSYNEQFF.

J is TRBJ2-3 and V is TRBV10-1, with D tentatively TRBD2 (5 bases). Trimming pared 5 bases from V and 1 base from J, leaving 10 bases between. Germline V gene lookup returns CDR1 WNHNN and CDR2 SYGVQD (reference sequence). This CDR3 region has 14 residues. CDR3 sequence: CASSRSGRTDTQYF. The DNA for the CDR3 is TGCGCCAGCAGTAGGAGCGGTCGCACAGATACGCAGTATTTT.

The chain recombines TRBV6-5 with TRBJ2-7; D is unresolved. With 7 bases removed from V and 6 bases from J, the gap between germline ends came to 16 bases. The CDR3 extends over 13 amino acids. Germline assignment: CDR1 MNHEY and CDR2 SVGAGI. CDR3 in DNA: TGTGCCAGCATCAATACTGCAGGTTGCGAGCAGTACTTC. Its translation is CASINTAGCEQYF.

This chain connects TRBV5-4 to TRBJ2-7, with 12 bases lining up with TRBD1. The CDR3 is 16 residues long. Trimming removed 4 bases from V and 7 bases from J; junction bases left unmatched: 12. CDR1 is SGHNT, CDR2 YYREEE, per germline (reference sequence). The CDR3: CASSPLLGQGAREQYF. In DNA form, the CDR3 reads TGTGCCAGCAGCCCGCTATTGGGACAGGGGGCGCGTGAGCAGTACTTC.

In its sample, this clone was seen once. The V gene is TRBV7-3, the J gene TRBJ2-2; 11 bases align to TRBD2. The ends lost 5 bases at V and 4 bases at J; junction bases unmatched: 12. The CDR3 loop spans 18 amino acids. Germline lookup yields CDR1 SGHTA and CDR2 FQGTGA. CDR3 bases: TGTGCCAGCAGCCGAGCCCCCACTAGCGGGAGATCCACCGGGGAGCTGTTTTTT. Translated: CASSRAPTSGRSTGELFF.

J is TRBJ1-1 and V is TRBV7-8; D is undetermined. This CDR3 spans 13 amino acids. The V end was cut by 1 base, the J end by 6 bases, with 9 bases between. The germline V gene has CDR1 SGHVS and CDR2 FQNEAQ. The CDR3, as DNA: TGTGCCAGCAGCTTAGGGGAGCCCCCTGAAGCTTTCTTT. Translating gives CASSLGEPPEAFF.

This clone appeared once. Other nucleotide sequences in the sample specify the same CDR3. The J gene is TRBJ2-7, the V gene TRBV11-2; 9 bases are shared with TRBD1. CDR1 SGHAT and CDR2 FQNNGV come from the germline V gene. V shed 0 bases and J 0 bases; nucleotides not matched to a gene: 6. CDR3 length: 17 residues. CDR3 bases: TGTGCCAGCAGCTTAGATGGGGGACAGGGATTCTCCTACGAGCAGTACTTC. It encodes CASSLDGGQGFSYEQYF.

V is TRBV30 and J is TRBJ2-5, with TRBD1 identical over 7 bases. The CDR3 runs to 13 residues. V trimming: 7 bases; J trimming: 1 base; junction bases outside the gene matches: 6. Germline CDR1 GTSNPN, CDR2 SVGIG (reference sequence). The CDR3 is CASTGVGQETQYF. CDR3 coding DNA: TGTGCCTCCACAGGGGTCGGCCAAGAGACCCAGTACTTC. Variable domain in full (rest from reference TRBV30 and TRBJ2-5): SQTIHQWPATLVQPVGSPLSLECTVEGTSNPNLYWYRQAAGRGLQLLFYSVGIGQISSEVPQNLSASRPQDRQFILSSKKLLLSDSGFYLCASTGVGQETQYFGPGTRLLVL.

The chain uses TRBV28 and TRBJ2-7; 9 positions match TRBD1. CDR1 and CDR2 from the germline V gene are MDHEN and SYDVKM. The CDR3 has 14 residues. The J segment lost 9 bases and the V segment lost 2 bases, leaving 8 bases of the junction unmatched. DNA of the CDR3: TGTGCCAGCAGTTTAGCCGGGACAGGGACTCTGCAGTACTTC. It specifies CASSLAGTGTLQYF.

This chain joins TRBV14 and TRBJ2-7; TRBD1 agrees at 10 bases. This CDR3 is 15 amino acids long. V lost 3 bases, J lost 7 bases, and 9 bases stayed unmatched. The germline CDR1 and CDR2 sequences are SGHDN and FVKESK. This CDR3 is CASSHQGQGKREQYF. CDR3 bases: TGTGCCAGCAGCCACCAGGGACAGGGGAAACGGGAGCAGTACTTC.

On this clone itself: An end of the junction differs from the germline gene, which may be a read error. The chain uses TRBV7-9 and TRBJ2-1; 9 nucleotides line up with TRBD2. Germline loops: CDR1 SEHNR, CDR2 FQNEAQ (reference sequence). This CDR3 is built from 16 residues. The CDR3 protein is CSSSLALTSGYNEQFF. Here the CDR3 DNA reads TGTTCCAGCAGCTTAGCGCTGACTAGCGGTTACAATGAGCAGTTCTTC.

This clone was recorded a few times. The rearrangement links TRBV11-2 to TRBJ2-5; TRBD2 matches 8 bases. The trim removed 6 bases at V and 11 bases at J, leaving 14 bases unmatched. The germline gives CDR1 SGHAT, CDR2 FQNNGV. This CDR3 region has 14 residues. Here the CDR3 DNA reads TGTGCCAGCAGGTCTGACGGGGGGGCGCGTAAGCAGTACTTC. It codes for CASRSDGGARKQYF.

This chain joins TRBV6-1 and TRBJ1-4, with D possibly matching TRBD1 (6 bases). V dropped 3 bases and J dropped 12 bases, with 11 bases sitting between them. Germline-derived CDR1 and CDR2 are MNHNS and SASEGT. The CDR3 length is 12 residues. Here the CDR3 reads CASSDRGLELFF. In DNA form, the CDR3 reads TGTGCCAGCAGTGATAGGGGGTTGGAACTGTTTTTT.

The CDR3 nucleotides are TGTGCCTGGAGTGTCTCGGGAGCGTCAACAGATACGCAGTATTTT. Amino acid sequence: CAWSVSGASTDTQYF. The rearrangement joins TRBV30 to TRBJ2-3; possibly TRBD2 for D (6 bases). The CDR3 has 15 residues. Germline CDR1 is GTSNPN and CDR2 is SVGIG (reference sequence). Between the trimmed V and J ends, which lost 0 bases and 3 bases, there was a span of 13 bases. The whole variable domain, filled in from reference TRBV30 and TRBJ2-3, reads SQTIHQWPATLVQPVGSPLSLECTVEGTSNPNLYWYRQAAGRGLQLLFYSVGIGQISSEVPQNLSASRPQDRQFILSSKKLLLSDSGFYLCAWSVSGASTDTQYFGPGTRLTVL.

Of note for this clone: At one boundary the junction diverges from the germline segment, which might be a read error. The rearrangement joins TRBV2 to TRBJ2-7; the D gene is possibly TRBD1 (5 bases). The CDR3 runs 16 residues. Per germline, CDR1 SNHLY and CDR2 FYNNEI. This CDR3 reads CASREGQAGKGYEQYF. For the CDR3, the DNA is TGTGCCAGCAGGGAAGGCCAAGCAGGGAAGGGCTACGAGCAGTACTTC.

The chain has TRBV6-1 and TRBJ2-1, with 8 bases aligning to TRBD2. The J segment lost 5 bases and the V segment lost 3 bases, leaving 6 bases of the junction unmatched. Germline values: CDR1 MNHNS, CDR2 SASEGT. The CDR3 has 15 amino acids. The CDR3 spells CASSDVAGLDNEQFF. CDR3 coding DNA: TGTGCCAGCAGTGATGTAGCGGGACTGGACAATGAGCAGTTCTTC.

This chain links TRBV1 with TRBJ1-5. TRBV1 represents a pseudogene. CDR3 length: 20 residues. CDR3 DNA sequence: TGCACCAGCAGCCAAGATGGGAGGGGGGGGGCAAGGAACCGCAATCAGCCCCAGCATTTT. Amino acids: CTSSQDGRGGARNRNQPQHF.

The V gene is TRBV7-2, the J gene TRBJ2-5; 7 positions agree with TRBD1. Trimming cost V 3 bases and J 3 bases; bases outside gene matches: 7. In germline, CDR1 is SGHTA, CDR2 FQGNSA. CDR3 length: 15 residues. CDR3: CASSFQTGPEETQYF. The CDR3 region has the DNA TGTGCCAGCAGCTTCCAGACAGGGCCAGAAGAGACCCAGTACTTC. The full variable domain, in which reference TRBV7-2 and TRBJ2-5 provide the parts outside the CDR3, is GAGVSQSPSNKVTEKGKDVELRCDPISGHTALYWYRQSLGQGLEFLIYFQGNSAPDKSGLPSDRFSAERTGGSVSTLTIQRTQQEDSAVYLCASSFQTGPEETQYFGPGTRLLVL.

V is TRBV6-1 and J is TRBJ2-2; TRBD1 aligns across 7 bases. The length of the CDR3 is 15 residues. Germline trimming cut 5 bases from V and 4 bases from J; bases unmatched to any gene: 7. Germline V gene sequence: CDR1 MNHNS, CDR2 SASEGT. The CDR3 spells CASSTRQGRTGELFF. The CDR3 bases are TGTGCCAGCAGTACCCGACAGGGACGCACCGGGGAGCTGTTTTTT.

V is TRBV6-5 and J is TRBJ1-2; 8 bases line up with TRBD1. Germline V gene lookup returns CDR1 MNHEY and CDR2 SVGAGI. The CDR3 totals 14 residues. The V segment lost 6 bases and the J segment 2 bases; nucleotides outside the gene matches: 5. CDR3 DNA sequence: TGTGCCAGCAGCCGGGACAGGAAGAACTATGGCTACACCTTC. Its translation is CASSRDRKNYGYTF.